Listed below are T cell receptor beta chains from one sample, sequenced in a study of blood T cell repertoires in COVID-19. Measured with immunoSEQ multiplex PCR; TCRdb has only the in-frame clones, and not every one. This table has some 41,000 clones, 90% appearing once. Sequencing used peripheral blood. The receptors shown here come from a human donor in a cohort sampled during active COVID-19. Each CDR3 is given with its conserved first and last residue. Fields, in order: V gene, D gene, J gene, clone size, CDR3 DNA, CDR3 protein. D genes are given only for firm matches. The size of a clone is reported for some rows only, either as once, few or many, or as a class for expanded clones.

v_gene: TRBV5-1
d_gene: TRBD2
j_gene: TRBJ2-7
abundance: NA
CDR3nt: TGCGCCAGCAGCCCATTTGGTAGCGGGAGGCCCTACGAGCAGTACTTC
CDR3aa: CASSPFGSGRPYEQYF

v_gene: TRBV25-1
d_gene: NA
j_gene: TRBJ2-2
abundance: NA
CDR3nt: TGTGCCAGCAGTCTCGGAGCGGACACCGGGGAGCTGTTTTTT
CDR3aa: CASSLGADTGELFF

v_gene: TRBV5-1
d_gene: TRBD2
j_gene: TRBJ2-7
abundance: NA
CDR3nt: TGCGCCAGCAGCCTGACTAGCGGTTGGACCTACGAGCAGTACTTC
CDR3aa: CASSLTSGWTYEQYF

v_gene: TRBV5-4
d_gene: TRBD1
j_gene: TRBJ2-3
abundance: NA
CDR3nt: TGTGCCAGCAGCTTGTACGGGACAGGGAATACGCAGTATTTT
CDR3aa: CASSLYGTGNTQYF

v_gene: TRBV28
d_gene: TRBD1
j_gene: TRBJ2-1
abundance: NA
CDR3nt: TGTGCCAGCAGTTTCCGACAGGGTAGGGGTGGTAGCCACAATGAGCAGTTCTTC
CDR3aa: CASSFRQGRGGSHNEQFF

v_gene: TRBV12-5
d_gene: TRBD2
j_gene: TRBJ2-1
abundance: NA
CDR3nt: TGTGCTAGTGGTTTGGTACTCTCCCGACTAGCGGGAGCCTACAATGAGCAGTTCTTC
CDR3aa: CASGLVLSRLAGAYNEQFF

v_gene: TRBV6-2/TRBV6-3
d_gene: NA
j_gene: TRBJ2-6
abundance: NA
CDR3nt: TGTGCCAGCAGTTACGACAGGTCCGGGGCCAACGTCCTGACTTTC
CDR3aa: CASSYDRSGANVLTF

v_gene: TRBV30
d_gene: TRBD1
j_gene: TRBJ2-2
abundance: NA
CDR3nt: TGTGCCTGGAGAAGGACAGGGGGTTGGACCGGGGAGCTGTTTTTT
CDR3aa: CAWRRTGGWTGELFF

v_gene: TRBV28
d_gene: NA
j_gene: TRBJ1-6
abundance: NA
CDR3nt: TGTGCCAGTACCCCCGGGCCAGGGAATTCACCCCTCCACTTT
CDR3aa: CASTPGPGNSPLHF

v_gene: TRBV5-6
d_gene: NA
j_gene: TRBJ2-7
abundance: NA
CDR3nt: TGTGCCAGCAGCTTGGGCAGGGGCGTCACGCTGGACGAGCAGTACTTC
CDR3aa: CASSLGRGVTLDEQYF

v_gene: TRBV6-5
d_gene: NA
j_gene: TRBJ2-3
abundance: NA
CDR3nt: TGTGCCAGCAGTTACTCAAGCGTAGATACGCAGTATTTT
CDR3aa: CASSYSSVDTQYF

v_gene: TRBV4-3
d_gene: NA
j_gene: TRBJ2-3
abundance: NA
CDR3nt: TGCGCCAGCAGCCAAGTATACTCGGGGGCAGATACGCAGTATTTT
CDR3aa: CASSQVYSGADTQYF

v_gene: TRBV4-1
d_gene: TRBD2
j_gene: TRBJ2-5
abundance: NA
CDR3nt: TGCGCCAGCAGCCGGACTAGCGGGGGGGCAGGGGAGACCCAGTACTTC
CDR3aa: CASSRTSGGAGETQYF

v_gene: TRBV6-1
d_gene: NA
j_gene: TRBJ1-3
abundance: NA
CDR3nt: TGTGCCAGCAGTGAAGTAAGCCGCTCTGGAAACACCATATATTTT
CDR3aa: CASSEVSRSGNTIYF

v_gene: TRBV7-2
d_gene: TRBD2
j_gene: TRBJ2-3
abundance: NA
CDR3nt: TGTGCCAGCACCATGAGCGGGGGCCCTGCGGATACGCAGTATTTT
CDR3aa: CASTMSGGPADTQYF

v_gene: TRBV11-2
d_gene: TRBD2
j_gene: TRBJ2-2
abundance: NA
CDR3nt: TGTGCCAGCAGCCAGTACGGACTAGCGGGGGGGCGGAACACCGGGGAGCTGTTTTTT
CDR3aa: CASSQYGLAGGRNTGELFF

v_gene: TRBV7-3
d_gene: NA
j_gene: TRBJ1-1
abundance: NA
CDR3nt: TGTGCCAGCAGCTTAATTTCAGTTTCGGGGGTGAACACTGAAGCTTTCTTT
CDR3aa: CASSLISVSGVNTEAFF

v_gene: TRBV5-6
d_gene: NA
j_gene: TRBJ2-7
abundance: NA
CDR3nt: TGTGCCAGCAGCTTGGGCACAAAATCCTACGAGCAGTACTTC
CDR3aa: CASSLGTKSYEQYF

v_gene: TRBV6-4
d_gene: TRBD1
j_gene: TRBJ1-3
abundance: NA
CDR3nt: TGTGCCAGCCATTCCCAGGGACAGAGCTCTGGAAACACCATATATTTT
CDR3aa: CASHSQGQSSGNTIYF

v_gene: TRBV7-2
d_gene: NA
j_gene: TRBJ1-6
abundance: NA
CDR3nt: TGTGCCAGCAGCTTAGAGGGGGTACGTTCACCCCTCCACTTT
CDR3aa: CASSLEGVRSPLHF

v_gene: TRBV9
d_gene: TRBD2
j_gene: TRBJ2-5
abundance: NA
CDR3nt: TGTGCCAGCAGCGCCGGACTAGCGGGGGGGACCCCACAAGAGACCCAGTACTTC
CDR3aa: CASSAGLAGGTPQETQYF

v_gene: TRBV4-2
d_gene: NA
j_gene: TRBJ2-2
abundance: NA
CDR3nt: TGTGCCAGCAGCCAAGACAGGGTGGACACCGGGGAGCTGTTTTTT
CDR3aa: CASSQDRVDTGELFF

v_gene: TRBV2
d_gene: NA
j_gene: TRBJ1-2
abundance: NA
CDR3nt: TGTGCCACGAAGAGGGAGCACTATGGCTACACCTTC
CDR3aa: CATKREHYGYTF

v_gene: TRBV5-1
d_gene: TRBD2
j_gene: TRBJ2-1
abundance: NA
CDR3nt: TGCGCCAGCATGGGGACTAGCGGGGGGAGCTCCTACAATGAGCAGTTCTTC
CDR3aa: CASMGTSGGSSYNEQFF

v_gene: TRBV19
d_gene: NA
j_gene: TRBJ1-6
abundance: once
CDR3nt: NA
CDR3aa: CASSILATQDNSPLHF

v_gene: TRBV6-5
d_gene: NA
j_gene: TRBJ1-1
abundance: NA
CDR3nt: TGTGCCAGCAGTTACTCTCGGTTATTCACTGAAGCTTTCTTT
CDR3aa: CASSYSRLFTEAFF

v_gene: TRBV5-1
d_gene: NA
j_gene: TRBJ2-3
abundance: NA
CDR3nt: TGCGCCAGCAGCTTGGCGGGGGTGGGAGATACGCAGTATTTT
CDR3aa: CASSLAGVGDTQYF

v_gene: TRBV27
d_gene: NA
j_gene: TRBJ2-1
abundance: NA
CDR3nt: TGTGCCAGCAGTAGATTAGGACAGGAGGGAATATACAATGAGCAGTTCTTC
CDR3aa: CASSRLGQEGIYNEQFF

v_gene: TRBV7-3
d_gene: NA
j_gene: TRBJ2-3
abundance: NA
CDR3nt: TGTGCCAGCAGCTCGGGCGGGCCAGATACGCAGTATTTT
CDR3aa: CASSSGGPDTQYF

v_gene: TRBV10-1
d_gene: NA
j_gene: TRBJ2-7
abundance: once
CDR3nt: TGCGCCAGCAGTGAGACTAAGGGGCGGAAAAACTACGAGCAGTACTTC
CDR3aa: CASSETKGRKNYEQYF

v_gene: TRBV14
d_gene: NA
j_gene: TRBJ1-1
abundance: NA
CDR3nt: TGTGCCAGCAGCCGGAGTAGTTTACTGAACACTGAAGCTTTCTTT
CDR3aa: CASSRSSLLNTEAFF

v_gene: TRBV19
d_gene: TRBD1
j_gene: TRBJ1-5
abundance: NA
CDR3nt: TGTGCCAGTAGTATAAAGACAGGGAATCTCCGCAATCAGCCCCAGCATTTT
CDR3aa: CASSIKTGNLRNQPQHF

v_gene: TRBV24-1
d_gene: NA
j_gene: TRBJ1-2
abundance: NA
CDR3nt: TGTGCCACCAGTGATGGAGGACAGAACTATGGCTACACCTTC
CDR3aa: CATSDGGQNYGYTF

v_gene: TRBV6-2/TRBV6-3
d_gene: NA
j_gene: TRBJ2-7
abundance: NA
CDR3nt: TGTGCCAGCAGTCTTGACAGGAACCCCTCCTACGAGCAGTACTTC
CDR3aa: CASSLDRNPSYEQYF

v_gene: TRBV5-1
d_gene: NA
j_gene: TRBJ2-5
abundance: NA
CDR3nt: TGCGCCAGCAGCTGGGGCGGAACCGCCCAAGAGACCCAGTACTTC
CDR3aa: CASSWGGTAQETQYF

v_gene: TRBV21-1
d_gene: NA
j_gene: TRBJ2-7
abundance: NA
CDR3nt: TGTGCCAGCAGCACGTCCCGGGACAGGACTCTTCACTACGAGCAGTACTTC
CDR3aa: CASSTSRDRTLHYEQYF

v_gene: TRBV3-1/TRBV3-2
d_gene: TRBD2
j_gene: TRBJ2-7
abundance: NA
CDR3nt: TGTGCCAGCAGCCAAGGGGCGGGGGGATACGAGCAGTACTTC
CDR3aa: CASSQGAGGYEQYF

v_gene: TRBV5-1
d_gene: TRBD1
j_gene: TRBJ1-1
abundance: few
CDR3nt: TGCGCCAGCAGCTTGGGCGACAGGGCTCACCTGGAAGCTTTCTTT
CDR3aa: CASSLGDRAHLEAFF

v_gene: TRBV27
d_gene: NA
j_gene: TRBJ2-5
abundance: NA
CDR3nt: TGTGCCAGCAGTTTCATGGGGAGCGGGACCCAGTACTTC
CDR3aa: CASSFMGSGTQYF

v_gene: TRBV28
d_gene: NA
j_gene: TRBJ1-1
abundance: NA
CDR3nt: TGTGCCAGCAGTCCTACAGAGAACACTGAAGCTTTCTTT
CDR3aa: CASSPTENTEAFF

v_gene: TRBV5-5
d_gene: NA
j_gene: TRBJ1-1
abundance: once
CDR3nt: TGTGCCAGCAGAATAAGACACGGTACTGAAGCTTTCTTT
CDR3aa: CASRIRHGTEAFF

v_gene: TRBV6-5
d_gene: TRBD1
j_gene: TRBJ2-5
abundance: NA
CDR3nt: TGTGCCAGCAGTTACTCGACGGGACAGACCCAAGAGACCCAGTACTTC
CDR3aa: CASSYSTGQTQETQYF

v_gene: TRBV4-3
d_gene: NA
j_gene: TRBJ1-6
abundance: NA
CDR3nt: TGCGCCAGCAGCCAAGCGGGACATTATAATTCACCCCTCCACTTT
CDR3aa: CASSQAGHYNSPLHF

v_gene: TRBV6-2/TRBV6-3
d_gene: TRBD1
j_gene: TRBJ2-3
abundance: once
CDR3nt: TGTGCCAGCAGCAACGGACAGGGAACAGATACGCAGTATTTT
CDR3aa: CASSNGQGTDTQYF

v_gene: TRBV15
d_gene: NA
j_gene: TRBJ1-5
abundance: few
CDR3nt: TGTGCCACTTCGTCCCCCGATCAGCCCCAGCATTTT
CDR3aa: CATSSPDQPQHF

v_gene: TRBV6-4
d_gene: TRBD2
j_gene: TRBJ2-1
abundance: NA
CDR3nt: TGTGCCAGCAGCCCAGGACTAGCGGGGGGGCCTTTGTTCGTCAATGAGCAGTTCTTC
CDR3aa: CASSPGLAGGPLFVNEQFF

v_gene: TRBV27
d_gene: NA
j_gene: TRBJ2-7
abundance: NA
CDR3nt: TGTGCCAGCAGTTTCCAGATCCCCTACGAGCAGTACTTC
CDR3aa: CASSFQIPYEQYF

v_gene: TRBV18
d_gene: NA
j_gene: TRBJ1-3
abundance: NA
CDR3nt: TGTGCCAGCTCACCACCTCGCGGACAGAGCTTAAACTCTGGAAACACCATATATTTT
CDR3aa: CASSPPRGQSLNSGNTIYF

v_gene: TRBV11-2
d_gene: NA
j_gene: TRBJ2-7
abundance: once
CDR3nt: TGTGCCAGCAAAAAAGGACAAGAGTCCTACGAGCAGTACTTC
CDR3aa: CASKKGQESYEQYF

v_gene: TRBV7-8
d_gene: NA
j_gene: TRBJ1-3
abundance: NA
CDR3nt: TGTGCCAGCAGCTTAGTTGGTTACAAGTTAATGCCGAACACCATATATTTT
CDR3aa: CASSLVGYKLMPNTIYF

v_gene: TRBV24-1
d_gene: TRBD1
j_gene: TRBJ1-2
abundance: NA
CDR3nt: TGTGCCACCAGTGATTCGGACAGGGGGTTTGGCTACACCTTC
CDR3aa: CATSDSDRGFGYTF

v_gene: TRBV28
d_gene: NA
j_gene: TRBJ1-5
abundance: NA
CDR3nt: TGTGCCAGCGATCAGGGTGGAGGCAATCAGCCCCAGCATTTT
CDR3aa: CASDQGGGNQPQHF

v_gene: TRBV5-4
d_gene: TRBD2
j_gene: TRBJ2-1
abundance: NA
CDR3nt: TGTGCCAGCAGCTATACCCTAGCGGGGGCATCCTACAATGAGCAGTTCTTC
CDR3aa: CASSYTLAGASYNEQFF

v_gene: TRBV7-9
d_gene: NA
j_gene: TRBJ1-1
abundance: NA
CDR3nt: TGTGCCAGCAGCTTAGCCGGTCGGTTGAACACTGAAGCTTTCTTT
CDR3aa: CASSLAGRLNTEAFF

v_gene: TRBV4-2
d_gene: NA
j_gene: TRBJ1-3
abundance: NA
CDR3nt: TGTGCCAGCAGCCAAGTCAGGGAGGGTGCAGGAAACACCATATATTTT
CDR3aa: CASSQVREGAGNTIYF

v_gene: TRBV28
d_gene: NA
j_gene: TRBJ1-4
abundance: NA
CDR3nt: TGTGCCAGCAGTTCACTAATTCCGGGTGAAAAACTGTTTTTT
CDR3aa: CASSSLIPGEKLFF

v_gene: TRBV7-7
d_gene: TRBD1
j_gene: TRBJ2-1
abundance: NA
CDR3nt: TGTGCCAGCAGCTTAGACAATTCCGGGACAGCTAAGCAGTTCTTC
CDR3aa: CASSLDNSGTAKQFF

v_gene: TRBV5-1
d_gene: NA
j_gene: TRBJ1-4
abundance: NA
CDR3nt: TGCGCCAGCAGGTGGATTACTACCCCTAATGAAAAACTGTTTTTT
CDR3aa: CASRWITTPNEKLFF

v_gene: TRBV25-1
d_gene: TRBD2
j_gene: TRBJ2-5
abundance: once
CDR3nt: TGTGCCAGCAGTGAATGGGGCGGGGGGGACCGAGAGACCCAGTACTTC
CDR3aa: CASSEWGGGDRETQYF